Below are 32 T cell receptor beta chains sequenced from a single sample in a study of T cells expressing NK-cell markers. One entry per CDR3 protein, without DNA, is what TCRdb gives after re-calling the 5' RACE reads. The sample data list a few hundred thousand distinct CDR3 sequences. Sequencing was carried out using blood T cells: a sorted CD56 or NKG2C T cell subset, CD4+ or CD8+ T cells, or bulk PBMC T cells (not recorded which). These receptors were obtained from a man between 18 and 35 years old in good health.

The rearrangement links TRBV5-1 to TRBJ2-1; TCRdb's D call, TRBD2, is unchecked because there is no DNA. This CDR3 is 17 amino acids long. Germline CDR1 is SGHRS and CDR2 is YFSETQ. The CDR3 is CASSPDFPSGRAGEQFF. The full variable domain, its missing parts supplied by reference TRBV5-1 and TRBJ2-1, is KAGVTQTPRYLIKTRGQQVTLSCSPISGHRSVSWYQQTPGQGLQFLFEYFSETQRNKGNFPGRFSGRQFSNSRSEMNVSTLELGDSALYLCASSPDFPSGRAGEQFFGPGTRLTVL.

V usage is TRBV11-2 and J usage is TRBJ1-3; no DNA is available, so the TRBD1 call from TCRdb remains unchecked. The germline V gene has CDR1 SGHAT and CDR2 FQNNGV. CDR3 length equals 17 residues. CDR3 residues: CASNDLGQPRNGNTIYF.

The chain carries TRBV6-5 and TRBJ2-1; TCRdb's D call of TRBD2 is untestable without DNA. Germline V gene data show CDR1 as MNHEY and CDR2 as SVGAGI. The CDR3 has 15 residues. The CDR3 here is CARRNSGRVNHEQFF.

The V and J genes are TRBV6-5 and TRBJ2-7; the TRBD2 assignment by TCRdb is unverifiable without DNA. Germline CDR1 reads MNHEY; CDR2 reads SVGAGI. The CDR3 is 17 residues long. CDR3 residues: CASSSLETSGTSYEQYF.

The chain uses TRBV6-2 or TRBV6-3 and TRBJ2-1; TCRdb lists TRBD1, though no DNA is available to test this call. This CDR3 region has 19 residues. Germline V gives CDR1 MNHEY, CDR2 SVGEGT. The CDR3 is CASRRREFEVAISGDEQFF.

The chain uses TRBV19 and TRBJ2-1; TCRdb names TRBD1, which stays unverified in the absence of DNA. Germline loops: CDR1 LNHDA, CDR2 SQIVND (reference sequence). CDR3 size: 15 residues. The CDR3 sequence is CASSIGTTRGDEQFF.

The J gene is TRBJ2-5, the V gene TRBV27; no DNA is available, so the TRBD1 call from TCRdb remains unchecked. The length of the CDR3 is 16 residues. Germline loops: CDR1 MNHEY, CDR2 SMNVEV (reference sequence). The CDR3: CASSLSSRGEQETQYF.

The V gene is TRBV9, the J gene TRBJ1-6; TCRdb proposes TRBD1, but this gene call is untestable without DNA. This CDR3 comprises 15 residues. Germline loops: CDR1 SGDLS, CDR2 YYNGEE. CDR3 loop: CASSVGRQGNSPLHF.

This chain links TRBV29-1 with TRBJ1-1. This CDR3 is built from 13 residues. Per germline, CDR1 SQVTM and CDR2 ANQGSEA. The CDR3 is CSSEGSLNTEAFF. Complete variable domain (other parts from reference TRBV29-1 and TRBJ1-1): SAVISQKPSRDICQRGTSLTIQCQVDSQVTMMFWYRQQPGQSLTLIATANQGSEATYESGFVIDKFPISRPNLTFSTLTVSNMSPEDSSIYLCSSEGSLNTEAFFGQGTRLTVV.

The chain carries TRBV18 and TRBJ2-1; TCRdb indicates TRBD1, and absent DNA this call remains unverified. There are 20 residues in the CDR3. Germline values: CDR1 KGHSH, CDR2 LQKENI. CDR3 sequence reads: CASSPLRARAGNVGINEQFF.

The chain has TRBV10-3 and TRBJ2-5; TCRdb lists TRBD1, though no DNA is available to test this call. CDR1 ENHRY and CDR2 SYGVKD come from the germline V gene. This CDR3 is built from 13 residues. The CDR3 is CAITGGAMETQYF.

The rearrangement links TRBV29-1 to TRBJ2-5. The CDR3 spans 13 residues. Germline V CDR1 and CDR2: SQVTM, ANQGSEA. CDR3 sequence reads: CSVALGIGETQYF. The full variable domain, with the rest looked up from reference TRBV29-1 and TRBJ2-5, is SAVISQKPSRDICQRGTSLTIQCQVDSQVTMMFWYRQQPGQSLTLIATANQGSEATYESGFVIDKFPISRPNLTFSTLTVSNMSPEDSSIYLCSVALGIGETQYFGPGTRLLVL.

This chain connects TRBV24-1 to TRBJ2-1; TCRdb's assignment of TRBD2 cannot be checked, as there is no DNA. CDR3 size: 16 residues. CDR1 is KGHDR and CDR2 is SFDVKD in the germline V gene. The CDR3 reads CATSDTRTRDGNEQFF.

The chain uses TRBV29-1 and TRBJ1-4; the TCRdb call, TRBD1, lacks DNA for checking. Per germline, CDR1 SQVTM and CDR2 ANQGSEA. This CDR3 is built from 13 residues. CDR3 region: CSVAGQGPEKLFF.

The chain links TRBV12-3 or TRBV12-4 to TRBJ1-1. CDR3 length equals 16 residues. The CDR3 reads CASSFLRAMGLTEAFF.

The V call is TRBV20-1, the J call TRBJ2-3; with no DNA, the TCRdb D assignment of TRBD2 cannot be verified. This CDR3 comprises 15 residues. Germline CDR1 DFQATT, CDR2 SNEGSKA (reference sequence). CDR3 loop: CSARGRGQNTDTQYF.

V usage is TRBV7-6 and J usage is TRBJ2-5; TCRdb's D gene call, TRBD2, goes unchecked for lack of DNA. The CDR3 totals 17 residues. Germline V gene lookup returns CDR1 SGHVS and CDR2 FNYEAQ. The CDR3 loop reads CASSLGPLAGQQETQYF.

V and J are TRBV7-9 and TRBJ2-3; TCRdb outputs TRBD2, but without DNA this stays unchecked. Germline lookup yields CDR1 SEHNR and CDR2 FQNEAQ (reference sequence). The CDR3 spans 16 residues. CDR3 sequence: CASSSLAGVRADTQYF.

V and J are TRBV18 and TRBJ1-1. The CDR3 loop spans 16 amino acids. CDR1 is KGHSH and CDR2 is LQKENI in the germline V gene. CDR3 sequence reads: CASSLTGQGLRRGAFF.

V gene TRBV11-2 combines with J gene TRBJ2-3; with no DNA, the TCRdb D assignment of TRBD1 cannot be verified. Germline lookup yields CDR1 SGHAT and CDR2 FQNNGV. This CDR3 has 12 residues. The CDR3 region is CASTPALDTQYF.

This rearrangement joins TRBV6-5 to TRBJ2-7; TCRdb indicates TRBD1, and absent DNA this call remains unverified. CDR1 is MNHEY and CDR2 is SVGAGI in the germline V gene. This CDR3 has 15 amino acids. This chain's CDR3 is CASSYSDRGPYEQYF.

The chain joins TRBV12-3 or TRBV12-4 to TRBJ1-4. The CDR3 spans 18 residues. The CDR3 loop is CASSLIMAGIATNEKLFF.

The CDR3 sequence is CASSLGYGTGGLMNTEAFF. The chain couples TRBV5-1 to TRBJ1-1; the TCRdb D gene call, TRBD1, has no DNA to confirm it. This CDR3 has 19 amino acids. Germline lookup yields CDR1 SGHRS and CDR2 YFSETQ.

CDR3 sequence: CASHSRATYNEQFF. The genes are TRBV12-3 or TRBV12-4 and TRBJ2-1. This CDR3 spans 14 amino acids.

V gene TRBV18 combines with J gene TRBJ2-5. The V gene's germline CDR1 is KGHSH and CDR2 LQKENI. The length of the CDR3 is 13 residues. CDR3 protein: CASSPGRAETQYF.

The genes are TRBV12-3 or TRBV12-4 and TRBJ2-5; TCRdb's assignment of TRBD2 cannot be checked, as there is no DNA. CDR3 length equals 15 residues. CDR3 sequence: CASSFSSYGETTQYF.

The J gene is TRBJ2-3, the V gene TRBV12-3 or TRBV12-4. CDR3 length: 13 residues. The CDR3 reads CASSADSLNTQYF.

The rearrangement links TRBV9 to TRBJ2-1; TCRdb returns TRBD2, unconfirmable since there is no DNA. Per the germline V gene, CDR1 is SGDLS and CDR2 is YYNGEE. The CDR3 totals 13 residues. The CDR3 region is CASSVDAGNEQFF.

The J gene is TRBJ2-4, the V gene TRBV15; checking the TCRdb D call of TRBD1 is not possible without DNA. The V gene's germline CDR1 is LNHNV and CDR2 YYDKDF (reference sequence). The CDR3 has 17 residues. CDR3 residues: CATSREGMQPGQNIQYF.

This chain joins TRBV10-3 and TRBJ2-5; the D call of TRBD1 rests on TCRdb alone, since no DNA is present to check it. Germline loops: CDR1 ENHRY, CDR2 SYGVKD. The CDR3 is 15 residues long. This CDR3 is CAIAESGTPGETQYF.

J is TRBJ2-5 and V is TRBV6-5. This CDR3 has 15 amino acids. The V gene's germline CDR1 is MNHEY and CDR2 SVGAGI. The CDR3: CASSYSNQPPETQYF.

The chain employs TRBV20-1 and TRBJ2-1; the D gene TCRdb calls, TRBD1, cannot be checked with no DNA. The CDR3 contains 15 residues. Germline V gives CDR1 DFQATT, CDR2 SNEGSKA (reference sequence). The CDR3 loop reads CSARVGGLWSNEQFF.